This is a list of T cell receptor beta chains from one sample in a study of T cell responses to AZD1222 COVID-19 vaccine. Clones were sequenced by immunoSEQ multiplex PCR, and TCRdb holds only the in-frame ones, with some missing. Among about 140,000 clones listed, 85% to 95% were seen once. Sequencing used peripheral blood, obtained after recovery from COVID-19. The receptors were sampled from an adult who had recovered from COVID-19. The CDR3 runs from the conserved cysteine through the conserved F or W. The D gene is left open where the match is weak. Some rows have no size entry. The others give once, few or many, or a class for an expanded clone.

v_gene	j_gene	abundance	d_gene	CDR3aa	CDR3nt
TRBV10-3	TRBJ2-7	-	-	CATGQSYEQYF	TGTGCCACCGGACAGTCCTACGAGCAGTACTTC
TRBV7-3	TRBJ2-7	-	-	CASSLNGGPVYEQYF	TGTGCCAGCAGCTTAAACGGGGGGCCCGTCTACGAGCAGTACTTC
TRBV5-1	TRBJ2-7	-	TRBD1	CASSQRGTGDEQYF	TGCGCCAGCAGCCAACGCGGGACAGGGGATGAGCAGTACTTC
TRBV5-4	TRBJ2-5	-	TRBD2	CASRGGAQETQYF	TGTGCCAGCCGGGGGGGGGCTCAAGAGACCCAGTACTTC
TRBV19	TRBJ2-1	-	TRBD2	CASSPMGTSGSVSYNEQFF	TGTGCCAGTAGCCCGATGGGGACTAGCGGGAGTGTTTCCTACAATGAGCAGTTCTTC
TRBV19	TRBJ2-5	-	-	CASSTDKETQYF	TGTGCCAGTAGTACCGACAAAGAGACCCAGTACTTC
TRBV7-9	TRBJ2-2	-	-	CASSLSGSGELFF	TGTGCCAGCAGCTTGAGCGGGTCCGGGGAGCTGTTTTTT
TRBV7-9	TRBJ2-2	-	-	CASSPTNSPTGELFF	TGTGCCAGCAGCCCCACTAATAGCCCGACCGGGGAGCTGTTTTTT
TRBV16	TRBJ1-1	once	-	CASSLAPRGREGAFF	TGTGCCAGCAGCCTCGCGCCCCGAGGCAGGGAAGGAGCTTTCTTT
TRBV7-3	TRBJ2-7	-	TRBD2	CASSLNGREQDEQYF	TGTGCCAGCAGCTTAAACGGGCGGGAGCAGGACGAGCAGTACTTC
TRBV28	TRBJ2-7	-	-	CASSLSEAYEQYF	TGTGCCAGCAGTTTGAGTGAGGCCTACGAGCAGTACTTC
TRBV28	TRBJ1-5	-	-	CASTTAGMMVGDQPQHF	TGTGCCAGCACCACGGCAGGGATGATGGTGGGAGATCAGCCCCAGCATTTT
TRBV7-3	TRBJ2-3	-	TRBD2	CASSKAGGPADTQYF	TGTGCCAGCAGCAAAGCGGGAGGGCCGGCAGATACGCAGTATTTT
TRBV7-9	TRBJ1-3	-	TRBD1	CASSLRDRPKYQPGNTIYF	TGTGCCAGCAGCCTCCGGGACAGGCCAAAGTATCAGCCCGGAAACACCATATATTTT
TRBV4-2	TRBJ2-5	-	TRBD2	CASSQGIGLAEYQETQYF	TGTGCCAGCAGCCAAGGGATAGGACTAGCGGAGTACCAAGAGACCCAGTACTTC
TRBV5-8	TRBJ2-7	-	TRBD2	CASNAGLAGAPYEQYF	TGTGCCAGCAACGCCGGGTTAGCGGGAGCCCCCTACGAGCAGTACTTC
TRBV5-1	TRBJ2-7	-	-	CASSLVGPGVHEQYF	TGCGCCAGCAGCTTGGTAGGACCCGGTGTTCACGAGCAGTACTTC
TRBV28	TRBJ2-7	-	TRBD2	CASSLTLLGGRYEQYF	TGTGCCAGCAGTTTAACTCTCCTTGGCGGGAGGTACGAGCAGTACTTC
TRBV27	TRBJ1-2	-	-	CASSLAGGYYGYTF	TGTGCCAGCAGTTTAGCGGGCGGCTACTATGGCTACACCTTC
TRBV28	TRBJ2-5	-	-	CASIAASAYQETQYF	TGTGCCAGCATAGCGGCTAGCGCATACCAAGAGACCCAGTACTTC
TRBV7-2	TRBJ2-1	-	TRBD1	CASSLAGQTYNEQFF	TGTGCCAGCAGCTTAGCGGGACAGACCTACAATGAGCAGTTCTTC
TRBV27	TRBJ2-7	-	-	CASSFGTEQYF	TGTGCCAGCAGTTTTGGGACTGAGCAGTACTTC
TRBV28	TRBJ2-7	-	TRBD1	CASRGTGGLYEQYF	TGTGCCAGCAGAGGGACAGGGGGCTTATACGAGCAGTACTTC
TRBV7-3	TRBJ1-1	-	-	CASSLGRGNTEAFF	TGTGCCAGCAGCTTGGGGCGAGGGAACACTGAAGCTTTCTTT
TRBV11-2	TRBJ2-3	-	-	CASSDRETDTQYF	TGTGCCAGCAGCGACCGGGAGACAGATACGCAGTATTTT
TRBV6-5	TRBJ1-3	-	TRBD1	CASSYKGGSGNTIYF	TGTGCCAGCAGTTACAAAGGGGGCAGTGGAAACACTATATATTTT
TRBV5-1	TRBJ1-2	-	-	CASSPGTTPGNGYTF	TGCGCCAGCAGCCCGGGGACTACGCCCGGCAATGGCTACACCTTC
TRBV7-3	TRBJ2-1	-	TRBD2	CASSKTSGGTQKDNEQFF	TGTGCCAGCAGCAAGACTAGCGGGGGTACTCAGAAGGACAATGAGCAGTTCTTC
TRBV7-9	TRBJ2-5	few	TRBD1	CASSRGQGGGTQYF	TGTGCCAGCAGTAGGGGACAGGGTGGGGGCACCCAGTACTTC
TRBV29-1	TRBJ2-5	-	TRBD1	CSVGRQGETQYF	TGCAGCGTTGGGCGACAGGGGGAGACCCAGTACTTC
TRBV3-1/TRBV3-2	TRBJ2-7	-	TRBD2	CASSRLAGPYEQYF	TGTGCCTCCAGTCGACTAGCGGGACCCTACGAGCAGTACTTC
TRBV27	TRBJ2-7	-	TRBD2	CASSLSSGSYYSYEQYF	TGTGCCAGCAGTCTATCTAGCGGGAGCTACTATTCCTACGAGCAGTACTTC
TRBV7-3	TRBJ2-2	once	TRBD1	CASSFYDRGRTGELFF	TGTGCCAGCAGCTTTTATGACAGGGGGCGAACCGGGGAGCTGTTTTTT
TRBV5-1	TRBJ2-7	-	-	CASSLWGTQDEQYF	TGCGCCAGCAGCTTGTGGGGTACGCAAGACGAGCAGTACTTC
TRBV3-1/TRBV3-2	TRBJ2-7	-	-	CASSRIAQLDYEQYF	TGTGCCAGCAGCCGGATAGCACAGCTGGACTACGAGCAGTACTTC
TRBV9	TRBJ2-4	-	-	CASSDRENIQYF	TGTGCCAGCAGCGACAGGGAAAACATTCAGTACTTC
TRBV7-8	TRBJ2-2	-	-	CASSRPRPPYLMLFF	TGTGCCAGCAGTCGACCTAGACCGCCATATCTAATGCTGTTTTTT